The source of this TCR beta chain is a study of blood T cells in healthy people across ages (dated by TCRdb to between 2015 and 2016). About the investigation overall: In model experiments, template switching captured about one uniquely barcoded TCR beta cDNA molecule for every two T cells. Using deep sequencing normalized with unique cDNA molecular identifiers, the study measured how TCR beta repertoire diversity changes with age. To avoid experimental bias, donors of different ages were spread randomly across the sequencing lanes. The donors were split into four age groups: young (average around 15 years), middle-aged (about 40), aged (roughly 68) and long-lived (roughly 77). The study analyzed two additional independent replicas of 1 million unique cDNA reads from the same blood draw for two donors, one aged 18 to 29 and one aged 80 or older. Study-wide findings and limitations: Observed TCR beta diversity per million T cells fell roughly linearly with age, and a significant reduction was already apparent by age roughly 40. Compared with the aged group, more naive CD4+ T cells, fewer expanded clones and increased TCR diversity were shown by the long-lived group, suggesting age selection. Observed TCR beta diversity correlated strongly with the percentage of naive T cells measured by flow cytometry. Estimates of total diversity based on one million sequenced T cells were considered lower bounds and underestimates. Because donor CMV infection status was unknown, age-related changes in expanded clonotypes were potentially confounded. Because profiling used bulk unsorted PBMCs, naive and antigen-experienced compartments could not be compared conclusively.

In the germline V gene, CDR1 corresponds to SGHRS and CDR2 to YFSETQ. The CDR3 runs 13 amino acids, cysteine and phenylalanine included. Here the CDR3 DNA is all that survives: 39 bases in frame from base 1. The library was made by 5' RACE. The sequencer was an Illumina HiSeq 2500. A second roughly 7 to 11 cycle PCR used a sample-barcoded 5' primer and a J-beta primer mix. A unique molecular identifier was introduced onto each TCR beta cDNA molecule by a template-switch 5' adaptor carrying 12 random nucleotides. Each sample yielded at least 3 million CDR3-containing paired-end reads. All of the RNA was converted into first-strand cDNA using the Mint cDNA synthesis kit, with a TRBC-specific oligonucleotide serving as the primer. All cDNA was treated with uracil-DNA glycosylase and then went through a first 18-cycle PCR with the universal primers M1SS and BC2_uni_R. The original methods were these. For normalization, 1 million high-quality reads were randomly selected from each sample, with every read carrying a distinct molecular identifier. Instead of being binned into consensus sequences, reads that shared molecular identifiers were thrown out. MiTCR, run with a Q25 quality threshold and the strictest error-elimination algorithm, handled CDR3 identification, clonotype clustering and error correction. Lower-bound total TCR beta diversity was estimated with a nonparametric unseen species model using Euler transformation. TCRdb applied fastp at Q25 and MiXCR to the public reads, then kept only in-frame beta chains. Under each unique CDR3 protein, matching rows form one entry showing the most common genes and DNA. TCRdb, rather than the study authors, made the V and J calls. This sample lists hundreds of thousands of distinct CDR3 sequences; 58% were detected once. Approximately 20% of the sample comes from the top ten.

The donors were some 36 Caucasian individuals from Russia, aged roughly 6 to 90 years, who were systemically healthy. Each donor gave roughly 9 milliliters of peripheral blood, drawn into EDTA-treated Vacutainer tubes. Ficoll-Paque density-gradient centrifugation was used to isolate PBMCs, with at least 7 million obtained per sample. Total RNA was extracted from PBMCs with Trizol reagent, with at least 5 micrograms obtained per sample. Naive CD45RAhigh/CD27high T cell percentages were measured by flow cytometry on a PBMC aliquot from every donor. This clonotype was observed a handful of times. Its antigen has not been determined. The junction and the germline gene differ at one end; a read error may be behind it.

The specimen was blood. The V gene is TRBV5-1 and the J gene is TRBJ1-1, with a weak D call of TRBD1 (5 bases match). The sequence was collected from a man aged 25 to 45 in good health. The DNA is as follows: TGTGCCAGCAGTTTGGGGGGGGACACTGAAGCTTTCTTT. It encodes CASSLGGDTEAFF.